This T cell receptor (beta chain) was recovered during a study of CD8 T cells in Susac syndrome. With random hexamers, 0.5 to 1 ug RNA was reverse transcribed. Amplification of TCR beta CDR3 was carried out by immunoSEQ multiplex PCR, which covered 54 Vbeta and 13 Jbeta segments. In TCRdb, the immunoSEQ multiplex PCR reads were re-called with MiXCR into one record per CDR3 protein. The sample has 200,000 to 250,000 distinct CDR3 sequences, approximately 90% seen once. The TCR comes from a human donor with multiple sclerosis. The source material was CD8+ T cells from PBMCs.

CDR3 coding DNA: TGTGCCAGCAGCCCAAGACAGGTCCGGCCCGGGGAGCTGTTTTTT. It is translated as CASSPRQVRPGELFF. The gene calls are TRBV6-5 and TRBJ2-2, with D possibly matching TRBD1 (6 bases). The germline gives CDR1 MNHEY, CDR2 SVGAGI. Deletions cut 6 bases from V and 6 bases from J, with 17 bases between. The length of the CDR3 is 15 residues.